The subject of this entry is one T cell receptor beta chain. V was trimmed by 7 bases and J by 7 bases, leaving 16 bases between them. This CDR3 has 14 amino acids. Germline CDR1 and CDR2: SNHLY and FYNNEI. Original processing methods: Estimated nucleated cell counts came from reference gene primer amplification. The data were produced by immunoSEQ multiplex PCR, yet TCRdb's version contains in-frame clones alone and is incomplete. The DNA gave D and trimming, while V, J and clone size come from that table. The sample lists 140,000 or so clones, roughly 84% seen once, with roughly 4.8% in the top ten. The sample belongs to a study of blood T cell repertoires in COVID-19. Turning to the study itself: Both acute and convalescent COVID-19 samples were obtained from the United States, Italy and Spain. PBMCs, B-cell-depleted T cells, or T cells provided the cDNA or gDNA that made up the material.

This chain connects TRBV2 to TRBJ2-2; D may be TRBD1 (5 bases). This receptor was obtained from a human donor in a cohort sampled during active COVID-19. Sequencing used peripheral blood. For the CDR3, the DNA is TGTGCCAGCAAGCCGTGGCCCAGGGACGGGGAGCTGTTTTTT. Translating gives CASKPWPRDGELFF. Looking up the rest from reference TRBV2 and TRBJ2-2 gives the full variable domain: EPEVTQTPSHQVTQMGQEVILRCVPISNHLYFYWYRQILGQKVEFLVSFYNNEISEKSEIFDDQFSVERPDGSNFTLKIRSTKLEDSAMYFCASKPWPRDGELFFGEGSRLTVL.